This T cell receptor (beta chain) was documented in a study of identical twins. This clonotype was counted only a few times. TCRdb re-called the 5' RACE reads with MiXCR, one entry per CDR3 protein. The sample carries approximately 250,000 distinct CDR3 sequences, approximately 5.9% recorded once. A further study also used this sample, focusing on T cells expressing NK-cell markers.

Sequencing used CD8+ T cells sorted from blood. The receptor's source is a woman in her late teens or twenties in good health.

CDR3 nucleotide sequence: TGTGCCAGCAGCTTTTCTCGTTCCTCTGGAAACACCATATATTTT. Encoded protein: CASSFSRSSGNTIYF. The chain carries TRBV7-2 and TRBJ1-3; no clear D gene. Germline lookup yields CDR1 SGHTA and CDR2 FQGNSA. Trimming stripped 3 bases from V and 0 bases from J, with 9 bases between. The CDR3 consists of 15 residues. The full variable domain, with the rest looked up from reference TRBV7-2 and TRBJ1-3, is GAGVSQSPSNKVTEKGKDVELRCDPISGHTALYWYRQSLGQGLEFLIYFQGNSAPDKSGLPSDRFSAERTGGSVSTLTIQRTQQEDSAVYLCASSFSRSSGNTIYFGEGSWLTVV.